This TCR beta chain is from a study of blood T cell repertoires in COVID-19. Sequenced by immunoSEQ multiplex PCR; TCRdb stores in-frame clones only, minus some. Altogether 130,000 to 150,000 clones are present, 80% to 90% being singletons, with the ten largest covering 4.3%. This CDR3 comprises 11 residues. Trimming pared 0 bases from V and 7 bases from J, leaving 3 bases between. Germline CDR1 reads SGHAT; CDR2 reads FQDESV (reference sequence). Input material: peripheral blood. The chain uses TRBV11-1 and TRBJ1-1; no firm D call. The sequence derives from a woman between 40 and 50 years old with acute or convalescent COVID-19. The CDR3 DNA follows: TGTGCCAGCAGCTTAGCCAATGAAGCTTTCTTT. It is translated as CASSLANEAFF.